The TCR beta chain described here comes from a study of radiation and T cells in renal cell carcinoma. Study-wide points: Baseline intratumoral clonotype presence is unknown without pretreatment biopsies.

Details on this clone: What it binds is not known.

The V gene's germline CDR1 is PRHDT and CDR2 FYEKMQ (reference sequence). This CDR3 is built from 12 residues. Trimming cost V 3 bases and J 6 bases, with 6 bases left between them. Profiled with immunoSEQ multiplex PCR; TCRdb holds only in-frame clones, not every one. Here the sample spans about 130,000 clones, more than 75% being singletons. As to time point: blood 2 weeks post-SBRT. The treatment denotes: 15 Gy SBRT to primary tumor, nephrectomy 4 weeks later. The specimen comprised blood, sampled from a patient whose treatment included radiotherapy and nephrectomy. This TCR derives from a woman in her 70s with renal cell carcinoma. This chain connects TRBV13 to TRBJ2-1; no clear D. The CDR3 DNA reads TGTGCCAGCAGCTTCCCCGGCAATGAGCAGTTCTTC. Its protein product is CASSFPGNEQFF.